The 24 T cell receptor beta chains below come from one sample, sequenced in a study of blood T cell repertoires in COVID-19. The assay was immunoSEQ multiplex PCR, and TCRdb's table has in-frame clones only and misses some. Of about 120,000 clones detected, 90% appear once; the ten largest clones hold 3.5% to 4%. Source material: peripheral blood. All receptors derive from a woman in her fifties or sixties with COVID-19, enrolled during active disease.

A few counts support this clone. CDR3 nucleotide sequence: TGTGCCAGCAGCGCCGGACTAGCGGGGATGGGAGAGACCCAGTACTTC. This gives the protein CASSAGLAGMGETQYF. The rearrangement links TRBV9 to TRBJ2-5; 12 positions match TRBD2. V was clipped by 3 bases and J by 4 bases; unmatched bases: 7. Germline V gives CDR1 SGDLS, CDR2 YYNGEE. CDR3 length: 16 amino acids.

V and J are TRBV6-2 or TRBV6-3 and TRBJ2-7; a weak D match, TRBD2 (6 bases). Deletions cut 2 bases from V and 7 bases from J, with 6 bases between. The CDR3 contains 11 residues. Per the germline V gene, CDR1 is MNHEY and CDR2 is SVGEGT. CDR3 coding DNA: TGTGCCAGCAGTTACCGGGGGGAGCAGTACTTC. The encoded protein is CASSYRGEQYF.

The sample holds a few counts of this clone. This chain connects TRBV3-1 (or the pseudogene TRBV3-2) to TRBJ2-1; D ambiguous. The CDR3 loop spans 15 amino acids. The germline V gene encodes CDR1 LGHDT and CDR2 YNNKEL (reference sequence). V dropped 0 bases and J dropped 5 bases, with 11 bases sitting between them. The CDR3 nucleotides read TGTGCCAGCAGCCAAGATCACAGCTATAACAATGAGCAGTTCTTC. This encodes CASSQDHSYNNEQFF.

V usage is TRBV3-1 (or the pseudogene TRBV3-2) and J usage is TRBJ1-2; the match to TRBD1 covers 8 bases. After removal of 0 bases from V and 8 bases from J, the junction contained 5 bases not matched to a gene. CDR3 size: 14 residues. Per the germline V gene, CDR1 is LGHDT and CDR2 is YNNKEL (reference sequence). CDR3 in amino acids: CASSQDAGGNGYTF. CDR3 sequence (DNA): TGTGCCAGCAGCCAAGATGCAGGGGGCAACGGCTACACCTTC.

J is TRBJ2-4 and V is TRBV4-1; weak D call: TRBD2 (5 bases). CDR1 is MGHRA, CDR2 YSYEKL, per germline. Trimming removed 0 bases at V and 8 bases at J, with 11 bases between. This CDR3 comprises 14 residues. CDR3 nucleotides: TGCGCCAGCAGCCAAGATAGCGTCGGGGACATTCAGTACTTC. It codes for CASSQDSVGDIQYF.

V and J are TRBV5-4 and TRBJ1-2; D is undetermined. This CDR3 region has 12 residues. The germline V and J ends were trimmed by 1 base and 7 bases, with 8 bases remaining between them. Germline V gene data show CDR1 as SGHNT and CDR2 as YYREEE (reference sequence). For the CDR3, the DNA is TGTGCCAGCAGCTTGACGGAGGGTGGCTACACCTTC. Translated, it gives CASSLTEGGYTF.

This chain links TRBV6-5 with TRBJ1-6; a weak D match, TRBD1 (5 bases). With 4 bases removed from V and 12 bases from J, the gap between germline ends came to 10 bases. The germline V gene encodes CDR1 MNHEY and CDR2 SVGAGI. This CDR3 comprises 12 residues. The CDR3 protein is CASSSGLVPLHF. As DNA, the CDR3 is TGTGCCAGCAGTTCAGGGCTGGTACCCCTCCACTTT.

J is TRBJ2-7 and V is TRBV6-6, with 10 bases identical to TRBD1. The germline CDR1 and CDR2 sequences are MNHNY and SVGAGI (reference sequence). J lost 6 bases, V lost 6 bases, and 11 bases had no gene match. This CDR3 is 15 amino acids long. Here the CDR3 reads CASRERQGAQGEQYF. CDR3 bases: TGTGCCAGCAGGGAAAGACAGGGGGCGCAGGGCGAGCAGTACTTC.

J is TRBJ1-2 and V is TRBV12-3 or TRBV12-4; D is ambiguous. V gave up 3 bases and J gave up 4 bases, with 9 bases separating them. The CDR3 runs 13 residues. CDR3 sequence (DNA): TGTGCCAGCAGTTTTCGGACTCTCTATGGCTACACCTTC. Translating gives CASSFRTLYGYTF.

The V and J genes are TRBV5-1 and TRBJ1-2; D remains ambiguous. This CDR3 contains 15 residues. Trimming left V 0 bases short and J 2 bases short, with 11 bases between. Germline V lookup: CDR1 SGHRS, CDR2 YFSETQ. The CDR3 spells CASSLASGANYGYTF. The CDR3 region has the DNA TGCGCCAGCAGCTTGGCCTCAGGCGCGAACTATGGCTACACCTTC.

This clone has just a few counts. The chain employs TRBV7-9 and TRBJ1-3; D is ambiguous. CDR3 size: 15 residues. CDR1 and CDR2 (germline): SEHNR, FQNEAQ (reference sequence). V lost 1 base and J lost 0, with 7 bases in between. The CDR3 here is CASSLGSSSGNTIYF. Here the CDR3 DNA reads TGTGCCAGCAGCTTAGGTTCGAGCTCTGGAAACACCATATATTTT.

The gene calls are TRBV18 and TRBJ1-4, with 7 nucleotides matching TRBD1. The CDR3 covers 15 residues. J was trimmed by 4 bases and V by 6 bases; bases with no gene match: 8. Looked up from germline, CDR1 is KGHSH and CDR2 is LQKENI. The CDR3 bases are TGTGCCAGCTCTCCAACACAGGGGAATAATGAAAAACTGTTTTTT. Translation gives CASSPTQGNNEKLFF.

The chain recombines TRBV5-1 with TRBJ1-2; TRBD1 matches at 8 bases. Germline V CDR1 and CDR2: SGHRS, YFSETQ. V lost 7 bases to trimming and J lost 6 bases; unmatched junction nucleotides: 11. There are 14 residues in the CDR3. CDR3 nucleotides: TGCGCCAGCCGAACGGACAGGGTTAAAAATGGCTACACCTTC. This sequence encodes CASRTDRVKNGYTF.

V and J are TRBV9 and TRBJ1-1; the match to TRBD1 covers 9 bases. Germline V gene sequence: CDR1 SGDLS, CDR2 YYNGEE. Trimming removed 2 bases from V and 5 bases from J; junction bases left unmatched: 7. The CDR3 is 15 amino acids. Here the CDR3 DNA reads TGTGCCAGCAGCGTCCTCGGGACAGGGTTTACTGAAGCTTTCTTT. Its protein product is CASSVLGTGFTEAFF.

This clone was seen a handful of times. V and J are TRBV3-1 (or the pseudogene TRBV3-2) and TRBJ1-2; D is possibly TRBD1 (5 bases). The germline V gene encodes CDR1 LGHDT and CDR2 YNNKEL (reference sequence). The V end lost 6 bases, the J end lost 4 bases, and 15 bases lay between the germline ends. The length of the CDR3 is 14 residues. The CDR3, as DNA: TGTGCCAGCAGGGAATCGGGGGGGACCTATGGCTACACCTTC. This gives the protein CASRESGGTYGYTF.

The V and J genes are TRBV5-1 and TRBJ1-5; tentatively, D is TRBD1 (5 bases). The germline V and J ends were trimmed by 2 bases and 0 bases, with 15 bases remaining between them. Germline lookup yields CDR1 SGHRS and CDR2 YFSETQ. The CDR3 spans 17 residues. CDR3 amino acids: CASSFSRRGASNQPQHF. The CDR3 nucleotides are TGCGCCAGCAGCTTTTCAAGGCGTGGGGCTAGCAATCAGCCCCAGCATTTT.

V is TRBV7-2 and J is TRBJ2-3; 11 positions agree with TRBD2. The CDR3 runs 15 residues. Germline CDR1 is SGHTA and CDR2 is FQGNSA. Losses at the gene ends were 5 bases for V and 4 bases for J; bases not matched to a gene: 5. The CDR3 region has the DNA TGTGCCAGCAGCCTAGGGACTAGCGGCTCAGATACGCAGTATTTT. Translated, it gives CASSLGTSGSDTQYF.

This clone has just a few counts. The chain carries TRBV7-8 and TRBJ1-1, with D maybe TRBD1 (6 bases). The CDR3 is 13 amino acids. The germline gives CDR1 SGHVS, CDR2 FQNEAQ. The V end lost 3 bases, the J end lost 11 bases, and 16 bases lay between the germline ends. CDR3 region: CASSLGGGRAAFF. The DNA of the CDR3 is TGTGCCAGCAGCTTGGGTGGGGGCCGAGCGGCTTTCTTT.

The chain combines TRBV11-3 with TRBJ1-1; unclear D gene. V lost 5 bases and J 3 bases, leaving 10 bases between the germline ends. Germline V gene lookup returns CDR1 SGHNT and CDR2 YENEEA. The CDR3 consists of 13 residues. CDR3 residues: CASSPSTYTEAFF. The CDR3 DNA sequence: TGTGCCAGCAGCCCGTCCACATACACTGAAGCTTTCTTT.

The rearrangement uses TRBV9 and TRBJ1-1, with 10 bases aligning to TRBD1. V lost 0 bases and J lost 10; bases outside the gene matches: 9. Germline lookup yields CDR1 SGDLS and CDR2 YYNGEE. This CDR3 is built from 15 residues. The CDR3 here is CASSVGVGGQGGAFF. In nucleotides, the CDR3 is TGTGCCAGCAGCGTAGGGGTGGGAGGACAGGGGGGAGCTTTCTTT.

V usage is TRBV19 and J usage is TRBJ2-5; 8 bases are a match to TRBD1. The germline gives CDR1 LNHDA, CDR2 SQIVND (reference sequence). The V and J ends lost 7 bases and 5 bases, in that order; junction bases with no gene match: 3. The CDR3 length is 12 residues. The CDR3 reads CASTGGEETQYF. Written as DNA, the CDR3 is TGTGCCAGTACAGGGGGCGAGGAGACCCAGTACTTC.

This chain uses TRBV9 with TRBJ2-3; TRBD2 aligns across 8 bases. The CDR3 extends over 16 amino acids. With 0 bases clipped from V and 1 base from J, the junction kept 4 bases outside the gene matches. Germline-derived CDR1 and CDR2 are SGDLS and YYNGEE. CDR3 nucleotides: TGTGCCAGCAGCGTAGGGTACGGGGGGGGCACAGATACGCAGTATTTT. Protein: CASSVGYGGGTDTQYF. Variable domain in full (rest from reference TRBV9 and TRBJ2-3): DSGVTQTPKHLITATGQRVTLRCSPRSGDLSVYWYQQSLDQGLQFLIQYYNGEERAKGNILERFSAQQFPDLHSELNLSSLELGDSALYFCASSVGYGGGTDTQYFGPGTRLTVL.

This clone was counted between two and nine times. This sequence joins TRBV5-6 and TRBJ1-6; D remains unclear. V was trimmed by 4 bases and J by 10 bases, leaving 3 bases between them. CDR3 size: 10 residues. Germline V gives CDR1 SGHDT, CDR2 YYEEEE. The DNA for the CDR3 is TGTGCCAGCAGCCTATCACCCCTCCACTTT. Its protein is CASSLSPLHF.

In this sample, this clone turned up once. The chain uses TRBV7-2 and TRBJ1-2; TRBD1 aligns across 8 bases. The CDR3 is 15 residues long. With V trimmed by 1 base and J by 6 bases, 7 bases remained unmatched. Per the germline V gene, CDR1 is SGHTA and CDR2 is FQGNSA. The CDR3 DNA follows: TGTGCCAGCAGCTTAGAAAGGGCAGGGGGCAATGGCTACACCTTC. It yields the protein CASSLERAGGNGYTF.